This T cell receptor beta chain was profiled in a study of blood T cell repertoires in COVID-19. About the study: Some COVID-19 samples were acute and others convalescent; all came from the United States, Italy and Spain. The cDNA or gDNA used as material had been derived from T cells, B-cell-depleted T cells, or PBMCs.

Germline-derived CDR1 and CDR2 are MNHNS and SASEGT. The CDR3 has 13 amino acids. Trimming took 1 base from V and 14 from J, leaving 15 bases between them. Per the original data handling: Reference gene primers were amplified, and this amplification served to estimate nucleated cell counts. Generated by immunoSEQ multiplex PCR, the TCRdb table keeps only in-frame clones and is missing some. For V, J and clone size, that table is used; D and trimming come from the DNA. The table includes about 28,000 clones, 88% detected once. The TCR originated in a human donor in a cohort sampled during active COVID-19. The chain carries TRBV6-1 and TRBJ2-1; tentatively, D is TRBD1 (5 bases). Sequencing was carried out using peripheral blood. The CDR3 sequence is CASSEDARVWEFF. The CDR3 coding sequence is TGTGCCAGCAGTGAAGACGCCAGGGTTTGGGAGTTCTTC.